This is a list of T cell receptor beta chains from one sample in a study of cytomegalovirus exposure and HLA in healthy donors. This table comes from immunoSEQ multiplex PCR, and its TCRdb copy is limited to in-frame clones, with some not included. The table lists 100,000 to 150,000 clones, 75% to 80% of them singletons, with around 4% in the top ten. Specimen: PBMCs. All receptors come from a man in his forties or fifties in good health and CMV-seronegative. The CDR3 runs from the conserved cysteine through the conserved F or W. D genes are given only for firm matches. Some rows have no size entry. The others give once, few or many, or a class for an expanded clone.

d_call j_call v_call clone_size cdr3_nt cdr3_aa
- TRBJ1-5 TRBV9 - TGTGCCAGCGTAGTTCTCCAAACACAGGGAAACAATCAGCCCCAGCATTTT CASVVLQTQGNNQPQHF
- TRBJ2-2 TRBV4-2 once TGTGCCAGCAGCCAAGATAATAGCGGAGTCACCGGGGAGCTGTTTTTT CASSQDNSGVTGELFF
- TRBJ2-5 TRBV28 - TGTGCCACCTGGACCGGGACACTAGGAGAGACCCAGTACTTC CATWTGTLGETQYF
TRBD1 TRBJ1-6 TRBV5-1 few TGCGCCAGCAGCGCCAGGACAGGGCCTAATTCACCCCTCCACTTT CASSARTGPNSPLHF
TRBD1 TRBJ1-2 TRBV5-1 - TGCGCCAGCAGCTCGACAGGGGCGAGTGGCTACACCTTC CASSSTGASGYTF
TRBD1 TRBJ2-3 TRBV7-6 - TGTGCCAGCAGCTTAACGGGAACAGGGGTTACAGATACGCAGTATTTT CASSLTGTGVTDTQYF
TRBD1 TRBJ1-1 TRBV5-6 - TGTGCCAGCAGCTTGCAAAACAGGGGAACTGAAGCTTTCTTT CASSLQNRGTEAFF
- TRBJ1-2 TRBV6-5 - TGTGCCAGCGTGTCTCTCTATGGCTACACCTTC CASVSLYGYTF
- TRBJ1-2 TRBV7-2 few TGTGCCAGCAGCTTCAGGGACAACCGGGGCTACACCTTC CASSFRDNRGYTF
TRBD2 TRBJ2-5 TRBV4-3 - TGCGCCAGCAGCGTGCGACTAGCGGGGGGGCCGGTCGGGACCCAGTACTTC CASSVRLAGGPVGTQYF
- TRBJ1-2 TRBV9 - TGTGCCAGCAGCGGCCCAGCTGTCAGGGGCTACACCTTC CASSGPAVRGYTF
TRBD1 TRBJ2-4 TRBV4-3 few TGCGCCAGCAGCCACCTGACAGGGGGGGAAAACATTCAGTACTTC CASSHLTGGENIQYF
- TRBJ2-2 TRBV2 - TGTGCCAGCAGCCCCGCGGAAGGGGAGCTGTTTTTT CASSPAEGELFF
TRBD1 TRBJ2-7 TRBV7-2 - TGTGCCAGCAGCCCCGGGACAGGGGCAATGTCGCAGTACTTC CASSPGTGAMSQYF
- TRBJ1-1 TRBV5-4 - TGTGCCAGCAGCTTGGTGGCCGAAAACACTGAAGCTTTCTTT CASSLVAENTEAFF
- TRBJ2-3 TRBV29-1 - TGCAGCTCCTCACCAGGGGTTCTAAGCACAGATACGCAGTATTTT CSSSPGVLSTDTQYF
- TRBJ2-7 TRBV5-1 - TGCGCCAGCAGCCGGGACTCCTACGAGCAGTACTTC CASSRDSYEQYF
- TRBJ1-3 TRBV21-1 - TGTGCCAGCAGCAAAGAACCCCCAGGGCCCGGGAGACAGATGATGATTGGAAACACCATATATTTT CASSKEPPGPGRQMMIGNTIYF